The clone carrying this T cell receptor beta chain was counted between two and nine times. Its cognate antigen is unknown. The record originates from a study of CD8 T cells in ankylosing spondylitis. Study conclusions and caveats: Reportedly, matched ankylosing spondylitis synovial fluid was significantly enriched for disease-linked clones. Among TCR beta sequences, a motif of eight highly homologous variants appeared characteristic of ankylosing spondylitis blood. Prior work had noted some motif variants in reactive arthritis blood and synovial fluid.

The germline CDR1 and CDR2 sequences are DFQATT and SNEGSKA (reference sequence). This CDR3 is built from 13 residues. The V gene lost 0 bases and the J gene lost 2 bases, with 8 bases spanning the gap. TCRdb recomputed calls from the 5' RACE reads with MiXCR, one row per CDR3 protein. Found here are around 130,000 distinct CDR3 sequences, roughly a sixth of them singletons; the top ten hold 25% to 40%. Sequences were obtained from blood, either unsorted or a sorted T cell fraction (not recorded which). The receptor comes from a male donor with ankylosing spondylitis. V and J are TRBV20-1 and TRBJ2-7; D might be TRBD2 (5 bases). The DNA of the CDR3 is TGCAGTGCTAGAGACCTCGGGGCCTACGAGCAGTACTTC. As protein: CSARDLGAYEQYF.